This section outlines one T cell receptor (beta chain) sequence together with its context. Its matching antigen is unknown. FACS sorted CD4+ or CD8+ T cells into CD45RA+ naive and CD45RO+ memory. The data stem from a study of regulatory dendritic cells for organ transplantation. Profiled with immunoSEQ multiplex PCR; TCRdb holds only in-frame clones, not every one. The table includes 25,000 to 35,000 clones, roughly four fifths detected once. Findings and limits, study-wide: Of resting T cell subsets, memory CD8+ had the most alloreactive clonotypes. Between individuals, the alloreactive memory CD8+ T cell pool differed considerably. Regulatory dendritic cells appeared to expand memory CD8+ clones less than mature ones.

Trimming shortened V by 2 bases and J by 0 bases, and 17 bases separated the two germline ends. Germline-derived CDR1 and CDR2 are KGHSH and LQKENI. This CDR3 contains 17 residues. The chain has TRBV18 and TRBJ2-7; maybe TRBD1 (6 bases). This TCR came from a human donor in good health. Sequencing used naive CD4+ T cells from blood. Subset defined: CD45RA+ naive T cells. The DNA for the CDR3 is TGTGCCAGCTCACCAAAAGATTACAGGGTAAGCTCCTACGAGCAGTACTTC. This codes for CASSPKDYRVSSYEQYF.